This T cell receptor beta chain was identified during a study of radiotherapy plus CTLA-4 blockade in lung cancer. Overall study context: Objective responses were seen in about a sixth of patients, disease control in approximately 30%.

About this clone: Its antigen is currently unknown.

Libraries were prepared by immunoSEQ multiplex PCR; TCRdb keeps only in-frame clonotypes and omits some of them. The sample holds about 97,000 clones, roughly 79% seen once. Germline-derived CDR1 and CDR2 are MDHEN and SYDVKM. With 5 bases clipped from V and 5 bases from J, the junction kept 5 bases outside the gene matches. The CDR3 is 14 residues long. Findings and limits, study-wide: TCR clones originating in tumors grew in number in blood after radiotherapy plus ipilimumab.

This specimen was peripheral blood, taken from a patient treated with radiotherapy plus ipilimumab. This TCR derives from a human donor with non-small cell lung cancer who had a partial response to radiotherapy plus ipilimumab. Some clones in this sample may be carry-over from other donors' samples. The chain carries TRBV28 and TRBJ2-1; 8 bases match TRBD1. CDR3 sequence reads: CASSRGQAHNEQFF. CDR3 in DNA: TGTGCCAGCAGTCGGGGACAGGCACACAATGAGCAGTTCTTC.